Shown below are 9 T cell receptor beta chains from a single sample sequenced in a study of chemoradiotherapy in HPV16-positive cancers. Libraries were prepared by immunoSEQ multiplex PCR; TCRdb keeps only in-frame clonotypes and omits some of them. This repertoire shows about 19,000 clones, around 84% found once; its top ten account for 3% to 4%. The sequenced sample was blood, obtained from a patient who underwent chemoradiotherapy. These receptors were taken from a human donor with HPV-associated anogenital cancer.

The V and J genes are TRBV5-1 and TRBJ2-5; TRBD2 is a possible D gene (6 bases). The CDR3 is 15 amino acids. Trimming shortened V by 1 base and J by 5 bases, and 15 bases separated the two germline ends. Germline V gene sequence: CDR1 SGHRS, CDR2 YFSETQ. CDR3 amino acids: CASSLLAGKGETQYF. Here the CDR3 DNA reads TGCGCCAGCAGCTTGTTGGCGGGGAAGGGGGAGACCCAGTACTTC.

This clone was seen a few times. The chain recombines TRBV5-1 with TRBJ1-1, with D possibly being TRBD1 (6 bases). CDR1 and CDR2 from the germline V gene are SGHRS and YFSETQ. The CDR3 spans 15 residues. V dropped 4 bases and J dropped 2 bases, with 15 bases sitting between them. The CDR3 here is CASSPREGGNTEAFF. DNA for the CDR3: TGCGCCAGCAGCCCCCGGGAAGGGGGAAACACTGAAGCTTTCTTT.

V is TRBV5-1 and J is TRBJ2-7, with D perhaps assigned TRBD1 or TRBD2 (5 bases each). From germline, CDR1 is SGHRS and CDR2 YFSETQ. V was pared by 3 bases and J by 2 bases, with 12 bases between. The CDR3 runs 14 residues. DNA for the CDR3: TGCGCCAGCAGCTCGACCGGGACCACCTACGAGCAGTACTTC. The encoded protein is CASSSTGTTYEQYF.

This chain connects TRBV27 to TRBJ1-5; 9 bases map to TRBD1. The germline V gene encodes CDR1 MNHEY and CDR2 SMNVEV (reference sequence). Trimming took 5 bases from V and 3 from J; bases not matched to a gene: 8. The CDR3 has 16 residues. The CDR3 bases are TGTGCCAGCAGTCCAGGGAACAGGGGGCTCAATCAGCCCCAGCATTTT. It specifies CASSPGNRGLNQPQHF.

The V call is TRBV29-1, the J call TRBJ1-2; unclear D gene. This CDR3 spans 12 amino acids. Between the trimmed V and J ends, which lost 2 bases and 4 bases, there was a span of 8 bases. Germline loops: CDR1 SQVTM, CDR2 ANQGSEA. In DNA form, the CDR3 reads TGCAGCGTTGAAAACGGGTCCTATGGCTACACCTTC. Translation gives CSVENGSYGYTF.

This clone was seen only a few times. The chain recombines TRBV27 with TRBJ1-6, with 9 bases aligning to TRBD1. Germline lookup yields CDR1 MNHEY and CDR2 SMNVEV (reference sequence). The CDR3 runs 16 residues. With 3 bases clipped from V and 6 bases from J, the junction kept 6 bases outside the gene matches. The CDR3 reads CASSFVPGQGNSPLHF. For the CDR3, the DNA is TGTGCCAGCAGTTTTGTTCCGGGACAGGGTAATTCACCCCTCCACTTT.

The CDR3 nucleotides read TGCGCCAGCGGGATGGGGGGGATGTGGGCTGAAGCTTTCTTT. Residues: CASGMGGMWAEAFF. This chain uses TRBV5-1 with TRBJ1-1; tentative D call: TRBD1 (5 bases). The V gene lost 7 bases and the J gene lost 6 bases, with 19 bases spanning the gap. The CDR3 has 14 amino acids. In germline, CDR1 is SGHRS, CDR2 YFSETQ.

V and J are TRBV7-8 and TRBJ2-1; TRBD2 aligns across 8 bases. The germline gives CDR1 SGHVS, CDR2 FQNEAQ. CDR3 length: 16 residues. The trim removed 4 bases at V and 6 bases at J, leaving 11 bases unmatched. CDR3 sequence (DNA): TGTGCCAGCAGCTCCCCAGGGCGGGGGGCGGGCAATGAGCAGTTCTTC. Translation gives CASSSPGRGAGNEQFF.

Of note for this clone: At the DNA level, this CDR3 is encoded by other sequences in the same sample as well. The V gene is TRBV7-2, the J gene TRBJ1-2; D perhaps matches TRBD1 (5 bases). V shed 5 bases and J shed 2 bases, with 18 bases lying between them. This CDR3 is 16 amino acids long. The germline V gene has CDR1 SGHTA and CDR2 FQGNSA. DNA of the CDR3: TGTGCCAGCAGCCCGGACGGGGGAGGAAGCAACTATGGCTACACCTTC. Its translation: CASSPDGGGSNYGYTF.